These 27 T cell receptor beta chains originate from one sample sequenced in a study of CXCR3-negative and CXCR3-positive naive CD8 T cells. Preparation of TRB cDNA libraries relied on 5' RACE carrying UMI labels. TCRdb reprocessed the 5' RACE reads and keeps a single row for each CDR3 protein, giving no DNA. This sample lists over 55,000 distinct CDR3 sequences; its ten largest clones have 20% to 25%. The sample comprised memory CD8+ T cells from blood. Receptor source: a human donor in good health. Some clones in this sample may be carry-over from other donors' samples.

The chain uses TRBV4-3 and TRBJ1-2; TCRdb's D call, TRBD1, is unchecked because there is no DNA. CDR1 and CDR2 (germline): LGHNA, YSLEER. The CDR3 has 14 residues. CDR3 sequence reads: CASSQDGQSYGYTF.

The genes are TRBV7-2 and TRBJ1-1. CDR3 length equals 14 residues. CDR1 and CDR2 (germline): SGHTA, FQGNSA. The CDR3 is CASSLRRRDTEAFF.

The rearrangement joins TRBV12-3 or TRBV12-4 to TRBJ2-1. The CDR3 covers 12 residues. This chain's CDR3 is CASSLGSNEQFF.

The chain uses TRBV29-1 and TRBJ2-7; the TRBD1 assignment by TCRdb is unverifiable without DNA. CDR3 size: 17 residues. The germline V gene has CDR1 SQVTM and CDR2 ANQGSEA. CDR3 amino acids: CSVAAPSGTGDPYEQYF.

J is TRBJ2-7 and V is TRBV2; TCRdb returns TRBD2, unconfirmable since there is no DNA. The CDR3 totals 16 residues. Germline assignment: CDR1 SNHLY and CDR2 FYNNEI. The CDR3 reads CASSRPGLAGRHEQYF.

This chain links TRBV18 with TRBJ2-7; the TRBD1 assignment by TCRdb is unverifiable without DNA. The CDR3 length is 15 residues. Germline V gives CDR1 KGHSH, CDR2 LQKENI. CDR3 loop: CASSLSGAGAYEQYF.

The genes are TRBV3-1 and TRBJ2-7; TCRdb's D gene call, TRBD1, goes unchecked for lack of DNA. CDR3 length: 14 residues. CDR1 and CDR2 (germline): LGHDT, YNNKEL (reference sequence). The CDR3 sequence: CASSQSGRTYEQYF.

The CDR3 sequence: CSVERQLNYGYTF. The gene calls are TRBV29-1 and TRBJ1-2. CDR3 size: 13 residues. Germline V gene sequence: CDR1 SQVTM, CDR2 ANQGSEA.

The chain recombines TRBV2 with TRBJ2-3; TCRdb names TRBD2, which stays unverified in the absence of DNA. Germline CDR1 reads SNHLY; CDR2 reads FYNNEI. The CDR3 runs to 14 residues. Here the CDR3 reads CASSVERGKDTQYF. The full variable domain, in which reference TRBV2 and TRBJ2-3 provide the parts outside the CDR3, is EPEVTQTPSHQVTQMGQEVILRCVPISNHLYFYWYRQILGQKVEFLVSFYNNEISEKSEIFDDQFSVERPDGSNFTLKIRSTKLEDSAMYFCASSVERGKDTQYFGPGTRLTVL.

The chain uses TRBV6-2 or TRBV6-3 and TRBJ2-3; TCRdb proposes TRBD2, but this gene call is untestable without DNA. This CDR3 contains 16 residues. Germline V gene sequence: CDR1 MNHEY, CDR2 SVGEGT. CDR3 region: CASRMRLAAFTDTQYF.

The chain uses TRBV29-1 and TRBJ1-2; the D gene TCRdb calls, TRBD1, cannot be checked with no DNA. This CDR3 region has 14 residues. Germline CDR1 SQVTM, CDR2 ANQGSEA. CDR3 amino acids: CSETRTGVNYGYTF.

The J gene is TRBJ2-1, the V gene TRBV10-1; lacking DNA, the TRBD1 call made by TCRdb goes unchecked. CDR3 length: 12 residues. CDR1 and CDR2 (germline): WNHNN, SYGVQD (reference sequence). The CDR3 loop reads CATAPGIDEQFF.

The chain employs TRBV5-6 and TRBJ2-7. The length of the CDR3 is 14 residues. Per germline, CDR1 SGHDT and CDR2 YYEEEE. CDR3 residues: CASSFEAGSYEQYF.

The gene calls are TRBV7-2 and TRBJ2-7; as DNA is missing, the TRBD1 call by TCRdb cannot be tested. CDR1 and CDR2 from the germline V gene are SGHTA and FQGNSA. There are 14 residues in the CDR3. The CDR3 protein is CASSSQGISYEQYF. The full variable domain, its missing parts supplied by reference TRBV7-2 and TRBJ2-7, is GAGVSQSPSNKVTEKGKDVELRCDPISGHTALYWYRQSLGQGLEFLIYFQGNSAPDKSGLPSDRFSAERTGGSVSTLTIQRTQQEDSAVYLCASSSQGISYEQYFGPGTRLTVT.

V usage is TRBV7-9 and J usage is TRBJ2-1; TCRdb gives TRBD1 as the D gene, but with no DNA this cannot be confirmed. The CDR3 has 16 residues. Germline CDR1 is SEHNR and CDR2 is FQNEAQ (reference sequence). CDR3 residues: CASSLVTGVSYNEQFF.

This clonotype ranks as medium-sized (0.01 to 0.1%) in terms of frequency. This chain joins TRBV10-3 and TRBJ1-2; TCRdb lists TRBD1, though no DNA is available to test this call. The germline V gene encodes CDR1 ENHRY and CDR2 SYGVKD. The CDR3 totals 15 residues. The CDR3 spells CAISESRQRRDGYTF.

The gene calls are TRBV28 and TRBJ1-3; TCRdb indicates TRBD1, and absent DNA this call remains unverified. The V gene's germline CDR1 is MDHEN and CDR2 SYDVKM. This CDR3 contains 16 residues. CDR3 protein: CASRGDRTLSGNTIYF.

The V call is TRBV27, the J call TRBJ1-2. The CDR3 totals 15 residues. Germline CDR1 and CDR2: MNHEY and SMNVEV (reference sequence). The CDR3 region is CASSLGRRNAYGYTF.

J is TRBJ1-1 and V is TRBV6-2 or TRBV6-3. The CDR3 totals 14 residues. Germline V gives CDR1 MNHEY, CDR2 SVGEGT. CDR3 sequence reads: CASRPSDGYTEAFF.

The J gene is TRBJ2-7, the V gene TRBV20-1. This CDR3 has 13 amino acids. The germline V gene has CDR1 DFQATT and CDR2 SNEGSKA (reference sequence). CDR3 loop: CSARNLDSYEQYF.

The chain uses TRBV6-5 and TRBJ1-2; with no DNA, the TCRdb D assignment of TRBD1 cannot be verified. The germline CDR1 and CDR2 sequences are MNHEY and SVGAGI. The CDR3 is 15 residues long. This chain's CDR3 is CASSYGGQGARGYTF.

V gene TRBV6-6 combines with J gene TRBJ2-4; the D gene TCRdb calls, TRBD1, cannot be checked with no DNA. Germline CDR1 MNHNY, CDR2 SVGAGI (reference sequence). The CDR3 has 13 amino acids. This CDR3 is CACTPLAKNIQYF.

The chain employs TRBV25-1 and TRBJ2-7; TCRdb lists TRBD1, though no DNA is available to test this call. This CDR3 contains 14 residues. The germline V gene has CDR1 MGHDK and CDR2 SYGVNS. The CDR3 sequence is CASSVMGPSYEQYF.

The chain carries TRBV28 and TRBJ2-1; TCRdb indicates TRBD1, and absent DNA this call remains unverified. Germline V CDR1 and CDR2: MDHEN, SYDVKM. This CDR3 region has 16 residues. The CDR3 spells CASSWPGTDLGNEQFF.

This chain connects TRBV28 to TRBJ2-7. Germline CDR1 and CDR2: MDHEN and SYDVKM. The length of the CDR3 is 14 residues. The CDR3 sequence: CASSSLTGPYEQYF.

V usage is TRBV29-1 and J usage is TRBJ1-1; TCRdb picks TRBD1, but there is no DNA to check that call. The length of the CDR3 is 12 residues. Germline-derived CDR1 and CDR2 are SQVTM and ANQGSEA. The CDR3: CSVGQANTEAFF.

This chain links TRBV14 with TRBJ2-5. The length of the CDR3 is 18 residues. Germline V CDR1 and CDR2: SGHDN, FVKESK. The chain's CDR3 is CASSQDQIMWMNQETQYF.